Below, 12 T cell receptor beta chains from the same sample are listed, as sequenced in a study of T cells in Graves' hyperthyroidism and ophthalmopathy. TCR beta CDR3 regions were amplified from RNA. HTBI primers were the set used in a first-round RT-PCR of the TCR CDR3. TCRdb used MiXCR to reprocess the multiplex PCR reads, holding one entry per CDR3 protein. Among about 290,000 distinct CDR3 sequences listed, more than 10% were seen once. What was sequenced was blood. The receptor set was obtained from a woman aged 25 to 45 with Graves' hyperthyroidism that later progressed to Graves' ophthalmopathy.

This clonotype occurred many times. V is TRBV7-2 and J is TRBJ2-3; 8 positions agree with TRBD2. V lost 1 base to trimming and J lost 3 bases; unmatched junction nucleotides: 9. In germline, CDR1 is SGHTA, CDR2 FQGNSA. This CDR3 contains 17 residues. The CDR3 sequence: CASSLGSFAGGTDTQYF. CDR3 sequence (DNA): TGTGCCAGCAGCTTAGGTTCCTTTGCGGGAGGAACAGATACGCAGTATTTT.

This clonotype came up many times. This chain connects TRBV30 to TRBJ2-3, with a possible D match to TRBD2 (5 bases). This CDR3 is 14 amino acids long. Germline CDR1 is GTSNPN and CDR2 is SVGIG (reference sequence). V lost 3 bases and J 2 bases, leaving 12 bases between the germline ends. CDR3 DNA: TGTGCCTGGAGCCATGTGGAGGACACAGATACGCAGTATTTT. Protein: CAWSHVEDTDTQYF.

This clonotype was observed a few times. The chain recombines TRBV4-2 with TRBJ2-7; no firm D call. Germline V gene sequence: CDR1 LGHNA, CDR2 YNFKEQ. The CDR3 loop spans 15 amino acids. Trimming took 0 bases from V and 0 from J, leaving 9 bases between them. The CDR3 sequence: CASSQDLPDSYEQYF. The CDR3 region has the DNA TGTGCCAGCAGCCAAGATCTACCCGACTCCTACGAGCAGTACTTC.

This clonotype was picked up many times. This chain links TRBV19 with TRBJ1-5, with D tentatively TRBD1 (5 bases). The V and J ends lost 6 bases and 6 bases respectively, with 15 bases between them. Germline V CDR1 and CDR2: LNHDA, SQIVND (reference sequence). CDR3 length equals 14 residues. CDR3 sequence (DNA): TGTGCCAGTAGGGCTTCAGGGAAAGGTCAGCCCCAGCATTTT. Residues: CASRASGKGQPQHF.

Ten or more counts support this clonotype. The CDR3 DNA is TGTGCCAGCAACGTTCACGGAGCCTACGAGCAGTACTTC. It encodes CASNVHGAYEQYF. The chain has TRBV6-2 or TRBV6-3 and TRBJ2-7; D gene unclear. Germline-derived CDR1 and CDR2 are MNHEY and SVGEGT. This CDR3 contains 13 residues. The ends were cut back, 7 bases at V and 2 bases at J, with 12 bases in the middle.

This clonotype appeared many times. The chain's CDR3 is CASSYSPTGSTYEQYF. CDR3 coding DNA: TGTGCCAGCAGTTACTCGCCGACAGGGAGCACCTACGAGCAGTACTTC. The chain recombines TRBV6-2 or TRBV6-3 with TRBJ2-7, with 7 bases identical to TRBD1. V dropped 0 bases and J dropped 2; count of bases not matched to a gene: 7. The CDR3 length is 16 residues. Per germline, CDR1 MNHEY and CDR2 SVGEGT.

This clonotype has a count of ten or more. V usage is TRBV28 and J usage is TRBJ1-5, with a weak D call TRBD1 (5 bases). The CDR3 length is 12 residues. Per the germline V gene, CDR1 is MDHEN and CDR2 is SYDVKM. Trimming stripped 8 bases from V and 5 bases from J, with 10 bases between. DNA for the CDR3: TGTGCCAGCGAATGGGGGGATCAGCCCCAGCATTTT. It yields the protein CASEWGDQPQHF. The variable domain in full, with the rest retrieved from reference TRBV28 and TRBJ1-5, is DVKVTQSSRYLVKRTGEKVFLECVQDMDHENMFWYRQDPGLGLRLIYFSYDVKMKEKGDIPEGYSVSREKKERFSLILESASTNQTSMYLCASEWGDQPQHFGDGTRLSIL.

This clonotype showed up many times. CDR3 amino acids: CASSKGQGYHEQYF. DNA of the CDR3: TGTGCCAGCAGCAAGGGACAGGGCTACCACGAGCAGTACTTC. This chain links TRBV5-6 with TRBJ2-7; 9 bases match TRBD1. CDR1 and CDR2 from the germline V gene are SGHDT and YYEEEE. J gave up 5 bases and V 4 bases, and 7 bases lay outside the gene matches. The CDR3 spans 14 residues.

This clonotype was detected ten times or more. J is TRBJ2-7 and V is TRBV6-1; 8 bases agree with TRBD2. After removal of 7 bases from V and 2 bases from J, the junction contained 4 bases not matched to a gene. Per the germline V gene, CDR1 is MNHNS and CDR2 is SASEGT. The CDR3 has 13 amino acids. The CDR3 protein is CASTPGLAYEQYF. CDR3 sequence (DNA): TGTGCCAGCACCCCGGGACTAGCCTACGAGCAGTACTTC.

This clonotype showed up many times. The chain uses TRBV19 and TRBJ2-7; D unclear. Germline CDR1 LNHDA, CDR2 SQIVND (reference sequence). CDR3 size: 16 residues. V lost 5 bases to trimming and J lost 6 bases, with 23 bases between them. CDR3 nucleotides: TGTGCCAGTAGTCCGGCTCCCAGGTTGCCTTTGATCGAGCAGTACTTC. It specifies CASSPAPRLPLIEQYF.

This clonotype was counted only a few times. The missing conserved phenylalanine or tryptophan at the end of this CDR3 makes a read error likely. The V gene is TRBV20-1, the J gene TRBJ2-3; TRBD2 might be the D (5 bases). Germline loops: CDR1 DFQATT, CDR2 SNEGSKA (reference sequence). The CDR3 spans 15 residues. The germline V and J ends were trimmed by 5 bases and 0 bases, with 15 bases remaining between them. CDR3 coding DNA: TGCAGTGCTGGAGCCCTACTAGGGAGCACAGATACGCAGTATCTT. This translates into CSAGALLGSTDTQYL.

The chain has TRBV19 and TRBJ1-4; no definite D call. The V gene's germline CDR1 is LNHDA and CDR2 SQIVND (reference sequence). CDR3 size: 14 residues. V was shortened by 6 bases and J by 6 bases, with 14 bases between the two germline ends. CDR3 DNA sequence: TGTGCCAGTAGCACCCTGCGGACCGATGAAAAACTGTTTTTT. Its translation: CASSTLRTDEKLFF.